The 7 T cell receptor beta chains reported below all come from one sample, sequenced in a study of blood T cell repertoires in COVID-19. Profiled with immunoSEQ multiplex PCR; TCRdb holds only in-frame clones, not every one. The sample gives 390,000 or so clones, over 75% of which show up once; 0.95% to 1.1% is in the top ten. Input material: PBMCs or T cells enriched from blood (not recorded which). The receptor set was obtained from a man aged 18 to 30 who had recovered from COVID-19.

This CDR3 is CASSETSGFGENTEAFF. The CDR3 bases are TGTGCCAGCAGTGAAACCTCAGGGTTCGGTGAGAACACTGAAGCTTTCTTT. The chain employs TRBV6-4 and TRBJ1-1; possibly TRBD1 for D (5 bases). The CDR3 extends over 17 amino acids. Germline values: CDR1 MRHNA, CDR2 SNTAGT. V lost 3 bases and J 1 base, leaving 18 bases between the germline ends.

The chain recombines TRBV10-3 with TRBJ1-1, with TRBD1 identical over 7 bases. Germline trimming cut 4 bases from V and 5 bases from J; bases unmatched to any gene: 13. CDR3 size: 16 residues. Per germline, CDR1 ENHRY and CDR2 SYGVKD. Here the CDR3 DNA reads TGTGCCATCAGTGGCTCCTCCGGGACAGAAGGGACTGAAGCTTTCTTT. It encodes CAISGSSGTEGTEAFF.

The chain couples TRBV28 to TRBJ1-5, with 7 bases aligning to TRBD1. This CDR3 comprises 17 residues. J gave up 11 bases and V 6 bases, and 22 bases lay outside the gene matches. In germline, CDR1 is MDHEN, CDR2 SYDVKM. The CDR3 nucleotides read TGTGCCAGCAGCTTACAGGGGAGCGCGGGGGAATCAAGGACCCAGCATTTT. Translating it yields CASSLQGSAGESRTQHF.

This chain connects TRBV15 to TRBJ2-5, with 7 bases aligning to TRBD2. The V gene end was trimmed by 1 base and the J gene end by 2 bases; junction bases not matched to a gene: 4. From germline, CDR1 is LNHNV and CDR2 YYDKDF (reference sequence). The CDR3 length is 15 residues. The chain's CDR3 is CATSRVRLAQETQYF. The CDR3 nucleotides are TGTGCCACCAGCAGAGTCCGACTAGCACAAGAGACCCAGTACTTC. The full variable domain, in which reference TRBV15 and TRBJ2-5 provide the parts outside the CDR3, is DAMVIQNPRYQVTQFGKPVTLSCSQTLNHNVMYWYQQKSSQAPKLLFHYYDKDFNNEADTPDNFQSRRPNTSFCFLDIRSPGLGDTAMYLCATSRVRLAQETQYFGPGTRLLVL.

This clone showed up just a few times. This chain uses TRBV7-6 with TRBJ2-3; 9 bases are a match to TRBD2. This CDR3 spans 15 amino acids. V dropped 2 bases and J dropped 0; count of bases not matched to a gene: 0. In germline, CDR1 is SGHVS, CDR2 FNYEAQ. The CDR3, as DNA: TGTGCCAGCAGCTTACTAGCGGGGAGCACAGATACGCAGTATTTT. Protein: CASSLLAGSTDTQYF.

The J gene is TRBJ1-5, the V gene TRBV6-5; D is unclear. CDR1 and CDR2 from the germline V gene are MNHEY and SVGAGI. Trimming stripped 0 bases from V and 1 base from J, with 7 bases between. This CDR3 region has 15 residues. This CDR3 is CASSYSERSNQPQHF. CDR3 sequence (DNA): TGTGCCAGCAGTTACTCTGAGAGGAGCAATCAGCCCCAGCATTTT.

The rearrangement links TRBV29-1 to TRBJ2-3, with unresolved D. Trimming removed 6 bases at V and 2 bases at J, with 12 bases between. This CDR3 spans 13 amino acids. In germline, CDR1 is SQVTM, CDR2 ANQGSEA. CDR3 sequence: CSVPKLYTDTQYF. The CDR3 region has the DNA TGCAGCGTCCCAAAACTATACACAGATACGCAGTATTTT.